The subject of this entry is one TCR beta chain. What it recognizes is unknown. The data are from a study of beta chain features in type 1 diabetes. As every portion of the isolated RNA was reverse transcribed, the sequencing read expressed TCRB transcripts. The repertoire was sequenced with immunoSEQ multiplex PCR; TCRdb's copy has only in-frame clones and lacks some. The sample holds 130,000 to 150,000 clones, around 51% seen once. Study findings and constraints: The similarity of naive, central memory and Treg TCRB repertoires appeared greater among patients than among healthy donors.

The clonotype originates from a young man in good health. The sample was Tregs from blood.

As DNA, the CDR3 is TGTGCCATCAGTGAGCAGTTTTTGCAGTATTTT. Translated: CAISEQFLQYF. This sequence joins TRBV10-3 and TRBJ2-3; D is unresolved. This CDR3 region has 11 residues. Trimming removed 2 bases from V and 11 bases from J, with 8 bases in between. Germline-derived CDR1 and CDR2 are ENHRY and SYGVKD.